This TCR beta chain stems from a study of blood T cells in healthy people across ages. Overall study: Through template switching, about one barcoded beta molecule was captured per two T cells, as measured in model experiments. The study's findings and limits: Changes seen in expanded clonotypes were possibly confounded by donor CMV status left unknown.

Staff drew roughly 10 milliliters of peripheral blood from each donor. This CDR3 region has 14 residues. Germline-derived CDR1 and CDR2 are SGHTA and FQGNSA. V was clipped by 5 bases and J by 11 bases, with 21 bases between them. Then a second PCR, running about 6 to 12 cycles, was carried out with a sample-barcoded 5' primer and a J-beta primer mix. TCRdb reprocessed the 5' RACE reads via MiXCR and lists one record per CDR3 protein. In the table there are 1.5 million to 2 million distinct CDR3 sequences, 40% to 55% of which are singletons. About this clonotype: Its antigen is currently unknown.

This TCR derives from a woman between 40 and 55 years old in good health. The sequenced sample was blood. The chain uses TRBV7-2 and TRBJ2-5; tentative D call: TRBD2 (5 bases). Written as DNA, the CDR3 is TGTGCCAGCAGCCGACCCGGGGTCCGGAATGAGCAGTACTTC. Its translation is CASSRPGVRNEQYF.